The 22 T cell receptor beta chains below were found in one sample sequenced in a study of CD8 T cells in Susac syndrome. When the RNA was reverse transcribed, random hexamers were used with an input of roughly 0.45 to 1 ug. From the immunoSEQ multiplex PCR reads, TCRdb called clonotypes with MiXCR, one entry per CDR3 protein. The sample includes about 120,000 distinct CDR3 sequences, 85% to 95% of them seen just once. The sample was CD8+ T cells from PBMCs. These TCRs come from a human donor with Susac syndrome.

V usage is TRBV18 and J usage is TRBJ2-1; D perhaps matches TRBD2 (6 bases). CDR3 size: 15 residues. V lost 2 bases and J 6 bases, leaving 14 bases between the germline ends. CDR1 KGHSH and CDR2 LQKENI come from the germline V gene. The CDR3 region is CASSPSGELFNEQFF. The CDR3 DNA reads as TGTGCCAGCTCACCATCGGGGGAACTATTCAATGAGCAGTTCTTC.

The V gene is TRBV29-1, the J gene TRBJ2-7; D is unclear. This CDR3 spans 15 amino acids. V was clipped by 0 bases and J by 3 bases, with 15 bases between them. CDR1 and CDR2 (germline): SQVTM, ANQGSEA. CDR3: CSVEDPRTQDYEQYF. The CDR3 DNA follows: TGCAGCGTTGAAGATCCCCGGACGCAAGACTACGAGCAGTACTTC.

The V gene is TRBV29-1, the J gene TRBJ2-1; D unresolved. CDR1 and CDR2 from the germline V gene are SQVTM and ANQGSEA. Trimming removed 5 bases at V and 8 bases at J, with 10 bases between. There are 11 residues in the CDR3. The CDR3 DNA sequence: TGCAGCGTTCCCACAGCCCATGAGCAGTTCTTC. It specifies CSVPTAHEQFF.

The chain joins TRBV29-1 to TRBJ1-2, with D perhaps TRBD1 (5 bases). The germline CDR1 and CDR2 sequences are SQVTM and ANQGSEA. The CDR3 is made up of 11 amino acids. Trimming took 4 bases from V and 6 from J, leaving 9 bases between them. DNA of the CDR3: TGCAGCGTTGTCCAGGGCGATGGCTACACCTTC. This gives the protein CSVVQGDGYTF.

This clonotype occurred once. The chain couples TRBV12-5 to TRBJ1-1; D perhaps matches TRBD1 (6 bases). Germline V gene lookup returns CDR1 LGHNT and CDR2 FRNRAP. The ends were cut back, 8 bases at V and 1 base at J, with 17 bases in the middle. The CDR3 consists of 15 residues. The DNA of the CDR3 is TGTGCTAGTCTCTACTCCACAGGGAAGAACACTGAAGCTTTCTTT. The encoded protein is CASLYSTGKNTEAFF.

The rearrangement uses TRBV15 and TRBJ2-5, with 8 bases aligning to TRBD2. V dropped 0 bases and J dropped 5; count of bases not matched to a gene: 8. This CDR3 comprises 16 residues. Per the germline V gene, CDR1 is LNHNV and CDR2 is YYDKDF (reference sequence). DNA of the CDR3: TGTGCCACCAGCAGAGATCGGGGGGGACGTTTGGAGACCCAGTACTTC. Its protein is CATSRDRGGRLETQYF.

The chain is built from TRBV4-1 and TRBJ2-7, with D unresolved. The CDR3 contains 14 residues. The germline V and J ends were trimmed by 1 base and 4 bases, with 11 bases remaining between them. Germline-derived CDR1 and CDR2 are MGHRA and YSYEKL. CDR3 bases: TGCGCCAGCAGCCAAGCCCCCTTCGGGTACGAGCAGTACTTC. It specifies CASSQAPFGYEQYF.

The V and J genes are TRBV5-1 and TRBJ2-7, with D possibly matching TRBD1 (5 bases). The CDR3 loop spans 12 amino acids. Germline CDR1 SGHRS, CDR2 YFSETQ. With 1 base removed from V and 5 bases from J, the gap between germline ends came to 7 bases. The CDR3 reads CASSLKGDEQYF. CDR3 coding DNA: TGCGCCAGCAGCTTGAAAGGGGACGAGCAGTACTTC.

V is TRBV29-1 and J is TRBJ2-7; D is ambiguous. CDR3 size: 11 residues. Germline-derived CDR1 and CDR2 are SQVTM and ANQGSEA. V lost 4 bases and J 2 bases, leaving 6 bases between the germline ends. The chain's CDR3 is CSVGSTYEQYF. The CDR3 nucleotides read TGCAGCGTTGGTTCCACCTACGAGCAGTACTTC.

This clonotype was picked up a small number of times. CDR3 protein: CASSLGLAGGYNEQFF. CDR3 bases: TGTGCCAGCAGCTTGGGACTAGCGGGGGGTTACAATGAGCAGTTCTTC. V gene TRBV5-6 combines with J gene TRBJ2-1; 13 bases map to TRBD2. Unmatched junction bases numbered 1, after V lost 0 bases and J lost 4 bases. The germline gives CDR1 SGHDT, CDR2 YYEEEE. The CDR3 length is 16 residues.

V usage is TRBV15 and J usage is TRBJ2-5; D is undetermined. The CDR3 has 15 amino acids. V was clipped by 0 bases and J by 5 bases, with 13 bases between them. Germline lookup yields CDR1 LNHNV and CDR2 YYDKDF (reference sequence). In nucleotides, the CDR3 is TGTGCCACCAGCAGAGATTTGGGCCCCGGGGAGACCCAGTACTTC. This encodes CATSRDLGPGETQYF.

The genes are TRBV20-1 and TRBJ1-5; D is perhaps TRBD1 (5 bases). Looked up from germline, CDR1 is DFQATT and CDR2 is SNEGSKA (reference sequence). V gave up 3 bases and J gave up 0 bases, with 21 bases separating them. CDR3 length equals 18 residues. The CDR3 sequence: CSARGGSLRVNSNQPQHF. The CDR3 nucleotides read TGCAGTGCTAGGGGGGGGTCCCTACGCGTTAATAGCAATCAGCCCCAGCATTTT.

The chain uses TRBV20-1 and TRBJ2-5; possibly TRBD1 for D (5 bases). V was shortened by 5 bases and J by 3 bases, with 16 bases between the two germline ends. There are 14 residues in the CDR3. Germline V gene lookup returns CDR1 DFQATT and CDR2 SNEGSKA (reference sequence). The CDR3 sequence is CSAGAEESKETQYF. Here the CDR3 DNA reads TGCAGTGCTGGGGCAGAAGAGAGTAAAGAGACCCAGTACTTC.

V and J are TRBV7-2 and TRBJ2-1, with TRBD1 as a possible D gene (6 bases). Germline CDR1 reads SGHTA; CDR2 reads FQGNSA. The V end was cut by 4 bases, the J end by 8 bases, with 21 bases between. CDR3 length: 16 residues. The CDR3 is CASSYDGQGIWDEQFF. CDR3 in DNA: TGTGCCAGCAGCTACGACGGGCAGGGGATTTGGGATGAGCAGTTCTTC.

The rearrangement links TRBV27 to TRBJ1-6; D might be TRBD1 (5 bases). The CDR3 spans 15 residues. Germline V lookup: CDR1 MNHEY, CDR2 SMNVEV (reference sequence). The V end was cut by 5 bases, the J end by 9 bases, with 17 bases between. The DNA of the CDR3 is TGTGCCAGCAGTATTGGACGATCGGGGGGTTCACCCCTCCACTTT. Its translation is CASSIGRSGGSPLHF.

The genes are TRBV9 and TRBJ2-3; D could derive from TRBD1 or TRBD2 (6 bases each). The ends were cut back, 0 bases at V and 0 bases at J, with 11 bases in the middle. CDR1 and CDR2 (germline): SGDLS, YYNGEE. This CDR3 contains 16 residues. CDR3 amino acids: CASSVEGGPSTDTQYF. As DNA, the CDR3 is TGTGCCAGCAGCGTAGAAGGGGGGCCGAGCACAGATACGCAGTATTTT.

In DNA form, the CDR3 reads TGCAGTGCTAGAGATAGCGGTCTTACAGATACGCAGTATTTT. This gives the protein CSARDSGLTDTQYF. The chain is built from TRBV20-1 and TRBJ2-3, with D possibly matching TRBD2 (6 bases). V dropped 0 bases and J dropped 3 bases, with 10 bases sitting between them. Germline V gives CDR1 DFQATT, CDR2 SNEGSKA (reference sequence). The CDR3 is made up of 14 amino acids.

This chain joins TRBV9 and TRBJ2-1, with 11 bases lining up with TRBD2. J gave up 7 bases and V 3 bases, and 6 bases lay outside the gene matches. From germline, CDR1 is SGDLS and CDR2 YYNGEE. The CDR3 is 15 residues long. The CDR3 DNA is TGTGCCAGCAGCGCGACTAGCGGGGTCCCTAATGAGCAGTTCTTC. Residues: CASSATSGVPNEQFF.

The V call is TRBV7-9, the J call TRBJ2-3; TRBD1 or TRBD2 may be the D gene (5 bases each). The CDR3 covers 15 residues. Trimming left V 3 bases short and J 5 bases short, with 15 bases between. Germline CDR1 is SEHNR and CDR2 is FQNEAQ (reference sequence). The CDR3 DNA is TGTGCCAGCAGCTTCTACGGGGCCCTTGGAGATACGCAGTATTTT. Its protein is CASSFYGALGDTQYF. The variable domain in full, completed from reference TRBV7-9 and TRBJ2-3, reads DTGVSQNPRHKITKRGQNVTFRCDPISEHNRLYWYRQTLGQGPEFLTYFQNEAQLEKSRLLSDRFSAERPKGSFSTLEIQRTEQGDSAMYLCASSFYGALGDTQYFGPGTRLTVL.

V gene TRBV20-1 combines with J gene TRBJ2-7; 7 bases align to TRBD1. The length of the CDR3 is 18 residues. Germline V gives CDR1 DFQATT, CDR2 SNEGSKA (reference sequence). Trimming removed 3 bases from V and 0 bases from J; junction bases left unmatched: 17. The CDR3: CSASSRQGPSESSYEQYF. As DNA, the CDR3 is TGCAGTGCTAGTAGCCGACAGGGCCCATCTGAATCCTCCTACGAGCAGTACTTC.

DNA of the CDR3: TGTGCCAGCAGCTCCTGGAGGACAGGGGGCTTGAACGAGCAGTACTTC. This codes for CASSSWRTGGLNEQYF. The J gene is TRBJ2-7, the V gene TRBV7-9; the match to TRBD1 covers 11 bases. CDR1 is SEHNR, CDR2 FQNEAQ, per germline (reference sequence). CDR3 length: 16 residues. The V gene end was trimmed by 4 bases and the J gene end by 5 bases; junction bases not matched to a gene: 10.

The chain recombines TRBV29-1 with TRBJ2-7; either TRBD1 or TRBD2 may fit D (5 bases each). CDR1 and CDR2 (germline): SQVTM, ANQGSEA. This CDR3 comprises 13 residues. With 6 bases removed from V and 2 bases from J, the gap between germline ends came to 14 bases. The DNA for the CDR3 is TGCAGCGTCGAGGTGGGGACCCCCTACGAGCAGTACTTC. As protein: CSVEVGTPYEQYF.